The rows below give T cell receptor beta chains drawn from one sample of a study of long-term antiretroviral therapy in people with HIV. Sequencing used immunoSEQ multiplex PCR; TCRdb keeps in-frame clones, though not all of them. Of 15,000 or so clones listed, approximately 80% are singletons. Sequencing used unsorted PBMCs, obtained 0.4 years after starting antiretroviral therapy. The receptors come from a man aged 25-45 years with HIV. CDR3s include the opening cysteine and the closing phenylalanine or tryptophan. D genes are given only for firm matches. Clone size is given for some rows only: seen once, a few or many times, or a class if the clone is expanded.

v_gene,d_gene,j_gene,len,abundance,CDR3aa,CDR3nt
TRBV4-1,-,TRBJ2-3,16,-,CASSQAAVIFTDTQYF,TGCGCCAGCAGCCAAGCCGCAGTAATTTTCACAGATACGCAGTATTTT
TRBV19,-,TRBJ1-1,15,-,CASSERGRGNTEAFF,TGTGCCAGTAGTGAGCGAGGACGGGGTAACACTGAAGCTTTCTTT
TRBV28,-,TRBJ1-2,13,-,CASSFLQNYGYTF,TGTGCCAGCAGTTTTCTGCAGAACTATGGCTACACCTTC
TRBV25-1,-,TRBJ1-2,16,-,CASSEYKGEQLYGYTF,TGTGCCAGCAGTGAATATAAGGGGGAACAGCTCTATGGCTACACCTTC
TRBV29-1,TRBD1,TRBJ2-7,13,-,CSVEAGQAYEQYF,TGCAGCGTTGAAGCGGGACAGGCCTACGAGCAGTACTTC
TRBV14,TRBD1,TRBJ1-2,18,-,CASSPIYGQGNDNYGYTF,TGTGCCAGCAGCCCGATCTACGGACAGGGCAATGATAACTATGGCTACACCTTC
TRBV19,-,TRBJ2-1,15,-,CASSIGDFPYNEQFF,TGTGCCAGTAGTATCGGGGACTTCCCCTACAATGAGCAGTTCTTC
TRBV11-2,-,TRBJ1-1,16,-,CASSLGRQEYNTEAFF,TGTGCCAGCAGCTTAGGTCGGCAGGAATACAACACTGAAGCTTTCTTT
TRBV23-1,-,TRBJ1-5,18,-,CASSRAIQDYYSNQPQHF,TGCGCCAGCAGTCGCGCGATTCAAGATTACTATAGCAATCAGCCCCAGCATTTT
TRBV5-1,-,TRBJ2-1,13,-,CASRQSSYNEQFF,TGCGCCAGCAGACAGAGCTCCTACAATGAGCAGTTCTTC
TRBV10-1,-,TRBJ2-2,13,-,CASSERDTGELFF,TGCGCCAGCAGTGAGCGGGACACCGGGGAGCTGTTTTTT
TRBV5-1,-,TRBJ2-3,15,-,CASSLDSISTDTQYF,TGCGCCAGCAGCTTGGATTCCATTAGCACAGATACGCAGTATTTT
TRBV5-1,-,TRBJ2-1,13,-,CASSWENGNEQFF,TGCGCCAGCAGCTGGGAGAACGGCAATGAGCAGTTCTTC
TRBV2,TRBD2,TRBJ2-1,14,-,CASKVGLANNEQFF,TGTGCCAGCAAAGTGGGACTAGCCAACAATGAGCAGTTCTTC
TRBV5-1,TRBD2,TRBJ2-7,15,-,CASAPGTSGVYEQYF,TGCGCCAGCGCTCCGGGGACTAGCGGGGTCTACGAGCAGTACTTC
TRBV11-3,-,TRBJ2-2,15,-,CASSPTSWNTGELFF,TGTGCCAGCAGCCCCACTAGTTGGAACACCGGGGAGCTGTTTTTT
TRBV7-9,-,TRBJ2-7,11,-,CASNQGYEQYF,TGTGCCAGCAACCAGGGGTACGAGCAGTACTTC
TRBV5-1,-,TRBJ2-7,15,-,CASSLVADLTYEQYF,TGCGCCAGCAGCTTGGTAGCAGACCTGACCTACGAGCAGTACTTC
TRBV19,-,TRBJ2-7,13,-,CASSLQHSYEQYF,TGTGCCAGTAGTCTACAGCACTCCTACGAGCAGTACTTC
TRBV14,TRBD1,TRBJ2-7,15,-,CASSPDRGSSYEQYF,TGTGCCAGCAGCCCGGACAGGGGTAGCTCCTACGAGCAGTACTTC
TRBV7-9,-,TRBJ2-2,17,-,CASSLLLGSLGTGELFF,TGTGCCAGCAGCTTACTGCTCGGGAGCCTGGGGACCGGGGAGCTGTTTTTT
TRBV10-3,-,TRBJ2-3,13,-,CAISPDATDTQYF,TGTGCCATCAGTCCCGACGCAACAGATACGCAGTATTTT
TRBV5-4,-,TRBJ2-3,14,-,CASSAAGDSDTQYF,TGTGCCAGCAGTGCAGCAGGGGATTCAGATACGCAGTATTTT
TRBV5-6,TRBD1,TRBJ2-2,15,-,CASSLFDRVTGELFF,TGTGCCAGCAGCTTGTTCGACAGGGTAACAGGGGAGCTGTTTTTT
TRBV7-2,-,TRBJ2-7,14,-,CASSTEGRVYEQYF,TGTGCCAGCAGCACAGAGGGCAGGGTCTACGAGCAGTACTTC
TRBV19,-,TRBJ1-5,14,-,CASSLQGMGQPQHF,TGTGCCAGTAGTCTACAGGGAATGGGTCAGCCCCAGCATTTT
TRBV29-1,-,TRBJ2-7,13,once,CSASATGSYEQYF,TGCAGCGCTTCGGCCACAGGATCCTACGAGCAGTACTTC
TRBV30,-,TRBJ1-2,11,-,CAWSSQGSGTF,TGTGCCTGGAGTAGTCAGGGAAGTGGTACCTTC
TRBV7-9,TRBD1,TRBJ2-1,16,-,CASSLARTGGVDEQFF,TGTGCCAGCAGCTTAGCGCGGACAGGGGGCGTCGATGAGCAGTTCTTC
TRBV5-1,TRBD1,TRBJ2-5,13,-,CASSTGQKETQYF,TGCGCCAGCAGCACGGGACAGAAAGAGACCCAGTACTTC
TRBV12-5,-,TRBJ2-1,12,-,CASQALPGEQFF,TGTGCTAGTCAGGCCTTGCCGGGTGAGCAGTTCTTC
TRBV10-3,TRBD2,TRBJ2-7,14,few,CATKPGLAVDEQYF,TGTGCCACGAAACCGGGACTAGCAGTAGACGAGCAGTACTTC
TRBV4-2,TRBD2,TRBJ2-5,16,-,CASSQVGSGVQETQYF,TGTGCCAGCAGCCAAGTAGGTAGCGGGGTCCAAGAGACCCAGTACTTC
TRBV6-6,-,TRBJ2-3,16,-,CASSYPGETATDTQYF,TGTGCCAGCAGTTACCCCGGGGAAACGGCAACAGATACGCAGTATTTT
TRBV19,TRBD1,TRBJ2-3,15,-,CASSAGGYLTDTQYF,TGTGCCAGTAGTGCAGGGGGCTACCTCACAGATACGCAGTATTTT